This T cell receptor beta chain was documented in a study of cytomegalovirus exposure and HLA in healthy donors (dated by TCRdb to about 2017). Regarding the complete study: According to a later analysis, one platform produced both the 110 or so validation repertoires and the 730 or so repertoires of the first cohort. Along with the approximately 600-subject first cohort, a separate validation cohort of approximately 110 different subjects was used. The study aimed to test whether cataloging public T cell receptors could reveal signatures of past pathogen exposure. The study combined high-throughput TCR immunosequencing, statistical association of individual TCRs with disease status, and machine learning to predict cytomegalovirus infection status.

Library construction relied on the immunoSEQ multiplex PCR assay. On the study's bioinformatics: A statistical classification framework was built to diagnose cytomegalovirus status from the catalog of TCR beta chain sequences. The immuneACCESS repertoire file appears here via TCRdb, limited to in-frame rearrangements. These files lack a portion of the clones; in checked studies, under half of the deficit traces to unresolved V genes, and the cause of the others is not known. From that table come the V and J calls and clone size; the DNA was used to work out D and trimming. The sample table contains fewer than 400,000 clones; only one count was recorded for 88% of them. Together, the top ten hold approximately 0.9% of the sample. On this clone: Its antigen has not been determined. Within one base of it there is no much larger clone, and no base qualities were kept.

The research as a whole found: In vitro tests confirmed that a few of the cytomegalovirus-associated TCR beta chains recognize cytomegalovirus antigens. The classifier was reported to diagnose cytomegalovirus status with high specificity and sensitivity in both the original and validation cohorts. While some public TCRs were present in many individuals, most TCR sequences turned up only very rarely across donors. A later analysis lacked HLA typing for the validation cohort, so it scored co-occurrence in that cohort across all 110 or so repertoires. A total of 150 to 200 TCR beta chains were listed by the study as associated with cytomegalovirus. The authors suggested that the approach could potentially be generalized to other disease states and immunological phenotypes. Of the cluster scores, approximately 95% were above 0 in a later analysis, which found that TCRs clustered in the first cohort also tended to co-occur in the 120 or so validation repertoires.

CDR1 KGHSH and CDR2 LQKENI were looked up in the germline V gene. Trimming at the junction amounts to 5 bases on V and 2 bases on J, and the germline ends lie 14 bases apart. The CDR3 covers 15 residues, taking in both the cysteine and the phenylalanine. Just CDR3 DNA is preserved here, 45 bases in frame from base 1. The donors were included in the validation cohort of approximately 120 subjects, a group kept apart from the roughly 700-subject first cohort. The rearrangement combines TRBV18 with TRBJ2-3; TRBD1 is possibly the D segment (6 matching bases). This TCR was sampled from a young man in good health and CMV-seronegative. The sequenced sample was PBMCs. The DNA sequence is TGTGCCAGCTCAGGGGACATCGCCCCCACAGATACGCAGTATTTT. It translates as CASSGDIAPTDTQYF. With the portions outside the CDR3 filled from the reference TRBV18 and TRBJ2-3 genes, the complete variable region becomes NAGVMQNPRHLVRRRGQEARLRCSPMKGHSHVYWYRQLPEEGLKFMVYLQKENIIDESGMPKERFSAEFPKEGPSILRIQQVVRGDSAAYFCASSGDIAPTDTQYFGPGTRLTVL.